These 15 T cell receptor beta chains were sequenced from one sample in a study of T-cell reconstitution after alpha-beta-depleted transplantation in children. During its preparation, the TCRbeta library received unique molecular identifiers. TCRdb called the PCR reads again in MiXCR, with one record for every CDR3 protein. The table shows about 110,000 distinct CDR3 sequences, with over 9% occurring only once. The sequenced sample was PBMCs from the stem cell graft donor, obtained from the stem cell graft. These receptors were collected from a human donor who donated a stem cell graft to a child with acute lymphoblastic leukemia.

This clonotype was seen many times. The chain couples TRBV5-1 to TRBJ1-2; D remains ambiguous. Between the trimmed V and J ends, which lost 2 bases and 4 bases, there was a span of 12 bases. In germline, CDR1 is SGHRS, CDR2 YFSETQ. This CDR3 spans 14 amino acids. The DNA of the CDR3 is TGCGCCAGCAGCTTAGCCCCGAGCGGCTATGGCTACACCTTC. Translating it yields CASSLAPSGYGYTF.

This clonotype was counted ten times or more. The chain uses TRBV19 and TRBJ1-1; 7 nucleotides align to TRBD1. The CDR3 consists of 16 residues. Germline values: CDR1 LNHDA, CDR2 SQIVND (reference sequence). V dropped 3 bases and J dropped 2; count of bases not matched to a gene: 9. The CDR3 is CASSIPRQGGNTEAFF. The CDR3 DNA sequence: TGTGCCAGTAGTATCCCCCGACAGGGCGGCAACACTGAAGCTTTCTTT.

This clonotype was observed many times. DNA of the CDR3: TGCAGTGCCCCCGTGGGTAGCGGGGTCGAGAATGAGCAGTTCTTC. It is translated as CSAPVGSGVENEQFF. V usage is TRBV20-1 and J usage is TRBJ2-1; 8 nucleotides agree with TRBD2. V lost 6 bases to trimming and J lost 7 bases; unmatched junction nucleotides: 14. This CDR3 is built from 15 residues. CDR1 is DFQATT and CDR2 is SNEGSKA in the germline V gene (reference sequence).

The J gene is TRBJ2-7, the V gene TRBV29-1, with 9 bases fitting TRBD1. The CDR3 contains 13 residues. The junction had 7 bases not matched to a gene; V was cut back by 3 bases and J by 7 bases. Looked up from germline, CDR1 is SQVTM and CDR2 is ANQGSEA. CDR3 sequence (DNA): TGCAGCGTTGATGGGACAGGGTCCCGAGAGCAGTACTTC. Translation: CSVDGTGSREQYF.

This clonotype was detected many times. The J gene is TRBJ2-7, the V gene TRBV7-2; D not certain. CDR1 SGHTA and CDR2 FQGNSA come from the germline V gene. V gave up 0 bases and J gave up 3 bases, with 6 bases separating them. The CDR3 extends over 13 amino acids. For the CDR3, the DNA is TGTGCCAGCAGCTTAGCCCCCGTCTACGAGCAGTACTTC. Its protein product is CASSLAPVYEQYF.

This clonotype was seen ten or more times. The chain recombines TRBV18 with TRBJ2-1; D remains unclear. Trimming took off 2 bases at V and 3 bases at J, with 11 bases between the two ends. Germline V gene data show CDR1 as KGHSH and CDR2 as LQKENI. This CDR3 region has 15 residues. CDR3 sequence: CASSPGDSNYNEQFF. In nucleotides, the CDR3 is TGTGCCAGCTCACCAGGAGACTCAAACTACAATGAGCAGTTCTTC.

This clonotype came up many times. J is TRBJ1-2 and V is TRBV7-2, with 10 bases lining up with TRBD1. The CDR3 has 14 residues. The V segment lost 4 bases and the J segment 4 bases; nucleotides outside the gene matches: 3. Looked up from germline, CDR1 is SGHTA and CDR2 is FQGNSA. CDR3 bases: TGTGCCAGCAGCTCCCGGACAGGGGGCTATGGCTACACCTTC. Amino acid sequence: CASSSRTGGYGYTF.

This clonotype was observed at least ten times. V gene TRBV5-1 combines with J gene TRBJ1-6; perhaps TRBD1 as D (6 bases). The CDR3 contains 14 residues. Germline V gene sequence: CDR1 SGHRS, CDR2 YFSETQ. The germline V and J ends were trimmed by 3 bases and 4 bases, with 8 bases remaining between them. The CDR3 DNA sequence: TGCGCCAGCAGCTCCGGACAGTATAATTCACCCCTCCACTTT. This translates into CASSSGQYNSPLHF. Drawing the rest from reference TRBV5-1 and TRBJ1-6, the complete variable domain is KAGVTQTPRYLIKTRGQQVTLSCSPISGHRSVSWYQQTPGQGLQFLFEYFSETQRNKGNFPGRFSGRQFSNSRSEMNVSTLELGDSALYLCASSSGQYNSPLHFGNGTRLTVT.

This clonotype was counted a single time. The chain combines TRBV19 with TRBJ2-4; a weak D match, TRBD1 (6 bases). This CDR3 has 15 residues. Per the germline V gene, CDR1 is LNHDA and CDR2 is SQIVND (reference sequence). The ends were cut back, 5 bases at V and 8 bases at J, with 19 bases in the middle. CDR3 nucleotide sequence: TGTGCCAGTAGTCCTAATACAGGGCAGACGGACATTCAGTACTTC. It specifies CASSPNTGQTDIQYF.

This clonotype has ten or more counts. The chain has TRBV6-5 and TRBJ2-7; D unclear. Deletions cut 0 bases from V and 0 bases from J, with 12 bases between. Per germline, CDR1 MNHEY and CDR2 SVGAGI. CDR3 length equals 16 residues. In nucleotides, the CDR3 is TGTGCCAGCAGTTACTCTTACGCAGCTAGCTCCTACGAGCAGTACTTC. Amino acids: CASSYSYAASSYEQYF.

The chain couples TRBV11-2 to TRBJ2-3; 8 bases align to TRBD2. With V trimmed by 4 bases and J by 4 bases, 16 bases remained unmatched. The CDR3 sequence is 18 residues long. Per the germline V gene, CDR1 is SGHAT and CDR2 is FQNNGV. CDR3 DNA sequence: TGTGCCAGCAGCTCCCCACTTTCCAAGCGGGGGTTCGCAGATACGCAGTATTTT. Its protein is CASSSPLSKRGFADTQYF.

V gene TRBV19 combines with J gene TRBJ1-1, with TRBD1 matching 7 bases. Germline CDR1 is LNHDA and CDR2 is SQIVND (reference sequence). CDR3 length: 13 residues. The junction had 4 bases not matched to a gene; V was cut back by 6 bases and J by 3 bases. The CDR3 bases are TGTGCCAGTAGCAGCGACAGGGACACTGAAGCTTTCTTT. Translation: CASSSDRDTEAFF.

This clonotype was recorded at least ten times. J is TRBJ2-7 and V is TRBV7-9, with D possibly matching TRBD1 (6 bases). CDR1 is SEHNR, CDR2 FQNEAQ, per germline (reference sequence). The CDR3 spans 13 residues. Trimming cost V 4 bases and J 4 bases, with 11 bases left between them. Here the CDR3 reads CASSSTQGYEQYF. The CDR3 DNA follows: TGTGCCAGCAGCTCGACACAGGGATACGAGCAGTACTTC.

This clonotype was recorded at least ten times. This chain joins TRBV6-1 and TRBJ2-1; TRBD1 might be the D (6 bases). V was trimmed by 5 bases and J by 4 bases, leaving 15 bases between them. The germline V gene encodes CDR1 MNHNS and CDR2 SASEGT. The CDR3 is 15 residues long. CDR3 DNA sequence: TGTGCCAGCAGTAAGGACAGTCAACCTTACAATGAGCAGTTCTTC. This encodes CASSKDSQPYNEQFF.

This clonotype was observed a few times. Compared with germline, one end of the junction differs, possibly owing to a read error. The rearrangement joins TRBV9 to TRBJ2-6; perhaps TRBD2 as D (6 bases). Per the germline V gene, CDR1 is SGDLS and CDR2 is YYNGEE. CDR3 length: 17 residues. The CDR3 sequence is CASSVARGADGANGLTF. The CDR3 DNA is TGTGCCAGCAGCGTAGCACGCGGGGCCGATGGGGCCAACGGCCTGACTTTC.